This paragraph reports one T cell receptor (beta chain). The data belong to a study of T-cell reconstitution after alpha-beta-depleted transplantation in children. Unique molecular identifiers featured in how the TCRbeta library was prepared. Using its own MiXCR run on the PCR reads, TCRdb lists one record per CDR3 protein. This table has approximately 800,000 distinct CDR3 sequences, less than 20% appearing once. The CDR3 is 14 amino acids. Germline V lookup: CDR1 SQVTM, CDR2 ANQGSEA. V was cut by 3 bases and J by 0 bases, with 9 bases left in between. The sample here was PBMCs, mostly from graft donor cells, taken 360 days after TCRalphabeta/CD19-depleted stem cell transplant. The receptor was isolated from a male patient younger than 18 who had a stem cell transplant for acute lymphoblastic leukemia, so the T cells may come from the graft donor. This chain links TRBV29-1 with TRBJ1-5; D is unclear. The CDR3 region has the DNA TGCAGCGTTGAGTCAGGAGCTAGCAATCAGCCCCAGCATTTT. It codes for CSVESGASNQPQHF.